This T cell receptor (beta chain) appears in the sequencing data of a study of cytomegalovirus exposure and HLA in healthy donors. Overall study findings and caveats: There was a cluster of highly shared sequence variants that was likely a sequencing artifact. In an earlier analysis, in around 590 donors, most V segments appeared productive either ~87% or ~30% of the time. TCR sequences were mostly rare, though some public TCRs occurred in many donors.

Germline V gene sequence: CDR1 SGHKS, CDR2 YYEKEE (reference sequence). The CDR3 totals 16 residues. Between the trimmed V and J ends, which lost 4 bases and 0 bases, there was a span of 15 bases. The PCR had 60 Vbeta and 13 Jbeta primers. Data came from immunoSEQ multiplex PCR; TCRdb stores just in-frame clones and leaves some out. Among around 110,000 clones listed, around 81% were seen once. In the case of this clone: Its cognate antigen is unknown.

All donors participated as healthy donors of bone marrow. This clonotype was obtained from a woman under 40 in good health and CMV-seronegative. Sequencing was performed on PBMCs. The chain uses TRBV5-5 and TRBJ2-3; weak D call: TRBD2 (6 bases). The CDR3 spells CASSQLLARSTDTQYF. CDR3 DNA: TGTGCCAGCAGCCAACTTCTAGCGAGGAGCACAGATACGCAGTATTTT.